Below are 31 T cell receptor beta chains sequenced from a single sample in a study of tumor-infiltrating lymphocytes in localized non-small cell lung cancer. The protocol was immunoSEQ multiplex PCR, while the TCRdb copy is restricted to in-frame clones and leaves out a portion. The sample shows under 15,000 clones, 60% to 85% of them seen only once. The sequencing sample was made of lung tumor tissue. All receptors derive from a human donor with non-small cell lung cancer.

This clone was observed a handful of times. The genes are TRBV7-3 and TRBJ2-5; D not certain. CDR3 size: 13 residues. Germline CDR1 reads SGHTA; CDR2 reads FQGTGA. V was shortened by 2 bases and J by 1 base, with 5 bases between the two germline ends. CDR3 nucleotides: TGTGCCAGCAGCTTAGGCCCCCAAGAGACCCAGTACTTC. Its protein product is CASSLGPQETQYF.

The chain's CDR3 is CASSESGGTSYEQYF. CDR3 bases: TGCGCCAGCAGTGAGTCGGGGGGTACCTCCTACGAGCAGTACTTC. The genes are TRBV10-2 and TRBJ2-7, with TRBD2 as a possible D gene (6 bases). V was trimmed by 0 bases and J by 0 bases, leaving 9 bases between them. There are 15 residues in the CDR3. CDR1 and CDR2 (germline): WSHSY, SAAADI.

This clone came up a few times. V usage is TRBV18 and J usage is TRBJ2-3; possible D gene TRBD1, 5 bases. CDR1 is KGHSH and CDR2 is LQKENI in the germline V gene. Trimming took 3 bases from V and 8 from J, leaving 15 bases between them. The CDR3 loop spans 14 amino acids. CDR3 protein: CASSPQAGLATQYF. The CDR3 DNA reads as TGTGCCAGCTCACCTCAGGCAGGGCTGGCTACGCAGTATTTT.

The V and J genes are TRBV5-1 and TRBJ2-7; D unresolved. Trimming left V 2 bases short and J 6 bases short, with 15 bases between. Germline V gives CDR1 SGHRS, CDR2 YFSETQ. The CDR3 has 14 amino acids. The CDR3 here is CASSFGYDGSEQYF. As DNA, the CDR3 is TGCGCCAGCAGCTTCGGGTATGATGGTTCCGAGCAGTACTTC.

The CDR3 DNA reads TGTGCCAGCAGCACGCACAGGTCGAGCTCCTACAATGAGCAGTTCTTC. Encoded protein: CASSTHRSSSYNEQFF. The chain combines TRBV7-2 with TRBJ2-1; D possibly corresponds to TRBD1 (5 bases). Trimming took off 5 bases at V and 0 bases at J, with 14 bases between the two ends. The CDR3 is 16 residues long. Germline V lookup: CDR1 SGHTA, CDR2 FQGNSA. Based on the CDR3 plus reference TRBV7-2 and TRBJ2-1, the full variable domain is GAGVSQSPSNKVTEKGKDVELRCDPISGHTALYWYRQSLGQGLEFLIYFQGNSAPDKSGLPSDRFSAERTGGSVSTLTIQRTQQEDSAVYLCASSTHRSSSYNEQFFGPGTRLTVL.

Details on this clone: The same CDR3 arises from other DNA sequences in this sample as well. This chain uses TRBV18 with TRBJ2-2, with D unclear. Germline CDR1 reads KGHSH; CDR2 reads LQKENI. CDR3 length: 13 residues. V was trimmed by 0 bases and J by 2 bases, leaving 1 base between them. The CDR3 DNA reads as TGTGCCAGCTCACCACCCAACACCGGGGAGCTGTTTTTT. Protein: CASSPPNTGELFF.

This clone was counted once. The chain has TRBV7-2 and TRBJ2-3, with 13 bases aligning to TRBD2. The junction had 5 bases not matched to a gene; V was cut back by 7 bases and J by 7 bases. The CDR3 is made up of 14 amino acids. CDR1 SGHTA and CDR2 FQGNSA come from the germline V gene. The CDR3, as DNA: TGTGCCAGCATCCGGACTAGCGGGAGCTATACGCAGTATTTT. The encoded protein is CASIRTSGSYTQYF. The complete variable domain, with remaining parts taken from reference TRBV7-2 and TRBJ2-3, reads GAGVSQSPSNKVTEKGKDVELRCDPISGHTALYWYRQSLGQGLEFLIYFQGNSAPDKSGLPSDRFSAERTGGSVSTLTIQRTQQEDSAVYLCASIRTSGSYTQYFGPGTRLTVL.

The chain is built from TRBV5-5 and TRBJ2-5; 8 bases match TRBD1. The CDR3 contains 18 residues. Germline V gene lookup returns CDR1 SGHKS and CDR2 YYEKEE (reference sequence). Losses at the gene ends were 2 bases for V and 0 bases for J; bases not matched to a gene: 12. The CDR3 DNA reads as TGTGCCAGCAGCTTTTTGTGGACAGGGAGTGAGGACCAAGAGACCCAGTACTTC. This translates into CASSFLWTGSEDQETQYF. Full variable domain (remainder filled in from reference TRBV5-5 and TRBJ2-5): DAGVTQSPTHLIKTRGQQVTLRCSPISGHKSVSWYQQVLGQGPQFIFQYYEKEERGRGNFPDRFSARQFPNYSSELNVNALLLGDSALYLCASSFLWTGSEDQETQYFGPGTRLLVL.

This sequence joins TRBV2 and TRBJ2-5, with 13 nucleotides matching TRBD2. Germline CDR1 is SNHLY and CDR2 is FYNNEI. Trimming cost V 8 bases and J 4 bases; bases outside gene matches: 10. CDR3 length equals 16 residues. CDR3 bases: TGTGCCAGCGAAAAGCCGGGACTAGCGGGGATAGAGACCCAGTACTTC. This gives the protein CASEKPGLAGIETQYF.

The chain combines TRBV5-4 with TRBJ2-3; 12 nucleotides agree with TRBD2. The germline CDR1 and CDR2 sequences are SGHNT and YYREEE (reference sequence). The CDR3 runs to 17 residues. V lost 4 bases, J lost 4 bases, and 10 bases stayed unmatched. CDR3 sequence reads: CASSGVPSGGVSDTQYF. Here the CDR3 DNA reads TGTGCCAGCAGCGGGGTTCCTAGCGGGGGGGTGTCAGATACGCAGTATTTT.

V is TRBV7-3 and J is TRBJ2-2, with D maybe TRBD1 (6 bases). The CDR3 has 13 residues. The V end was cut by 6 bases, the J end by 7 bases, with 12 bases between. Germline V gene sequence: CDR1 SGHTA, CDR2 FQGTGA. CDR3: CASREQGSGELFF. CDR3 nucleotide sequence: TGTGCCAGCAGAGAGCAGGGGAGCGGGGAGCTGTTTTTT.

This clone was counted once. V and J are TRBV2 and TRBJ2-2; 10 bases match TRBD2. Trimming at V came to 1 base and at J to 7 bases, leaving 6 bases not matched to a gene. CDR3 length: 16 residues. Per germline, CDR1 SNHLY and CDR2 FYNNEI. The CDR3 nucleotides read TGTGCCAGCAGTGAAGATCTAGCGGGAGTAAACGGGGAGCTGTTTTTT. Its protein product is CASSEDLAGVNGELFF.

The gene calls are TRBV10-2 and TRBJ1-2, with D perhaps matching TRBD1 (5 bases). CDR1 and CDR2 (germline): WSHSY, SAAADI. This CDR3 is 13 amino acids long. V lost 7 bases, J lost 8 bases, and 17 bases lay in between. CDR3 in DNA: TGCGCCAGCAATCCCACAGGCCTGTGGGGCTACACCTTC. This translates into CASNPTGLWGYTF.

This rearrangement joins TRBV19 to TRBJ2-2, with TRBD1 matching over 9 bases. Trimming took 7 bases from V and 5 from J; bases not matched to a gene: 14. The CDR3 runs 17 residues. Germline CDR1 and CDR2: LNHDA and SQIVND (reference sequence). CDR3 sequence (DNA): TGTGCCAGTACATCCCGGTGGGGGACAGGGCGGACCGGGGAGCTGTTTTTT. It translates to CASTSRWGTGRTGELFF.

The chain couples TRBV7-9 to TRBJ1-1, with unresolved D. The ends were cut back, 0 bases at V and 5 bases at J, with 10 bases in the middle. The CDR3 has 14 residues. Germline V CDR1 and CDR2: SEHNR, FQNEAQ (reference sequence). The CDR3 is CASSLAGSLTEAFF. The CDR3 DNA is TGTGCCAGCAGCTTAGCAGGGTCCCTGACTGAAGCTTTCTTT.

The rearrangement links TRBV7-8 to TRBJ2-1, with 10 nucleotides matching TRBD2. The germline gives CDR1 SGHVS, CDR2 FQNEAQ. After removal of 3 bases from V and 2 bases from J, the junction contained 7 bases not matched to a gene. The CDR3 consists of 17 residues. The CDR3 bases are TGTGCCAGCAGCTTTGATCCTAGCGGGGGTCCCTACAATGAGCAGTTCTTC. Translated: CASSFDPSGGPYNEQFF.

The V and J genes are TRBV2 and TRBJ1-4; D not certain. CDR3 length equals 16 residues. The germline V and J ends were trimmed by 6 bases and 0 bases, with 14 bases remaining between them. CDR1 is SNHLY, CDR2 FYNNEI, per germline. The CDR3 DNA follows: TGTGCCAGCAGGAGAGGGCGGATTGCAACTAATGAAAAACTGTTTTTT. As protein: CASRRGRIATNEKLFF. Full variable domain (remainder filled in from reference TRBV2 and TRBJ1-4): EPEVTQTPSHQVTQMGQEVILRCVPISNHLYFYWYRQILGQKVEFLVSFYNNEISEKSEIFDDQFSVERPDGSNFTLKIRSTKLEDSAMYFCASRRGRIATNEKLFFGSGTQLSVL.

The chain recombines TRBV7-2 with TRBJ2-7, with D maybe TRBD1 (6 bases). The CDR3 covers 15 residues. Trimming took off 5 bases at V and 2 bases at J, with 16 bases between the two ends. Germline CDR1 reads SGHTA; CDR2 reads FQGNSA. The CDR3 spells CASSKTRDTAYEQYF. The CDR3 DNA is TGTGCCAGCAGCAAAACCCGGGACACTGCCTACGAGCAGTACTTC.

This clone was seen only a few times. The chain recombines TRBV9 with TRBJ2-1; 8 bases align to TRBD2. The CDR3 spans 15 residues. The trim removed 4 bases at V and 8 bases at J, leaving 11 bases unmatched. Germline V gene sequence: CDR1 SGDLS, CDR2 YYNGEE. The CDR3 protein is CASSPGGREIDEQFF. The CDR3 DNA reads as TGTGCCAGCAGCCCGGGGGGGCGGGAGATAGATGAGCAGTTCTTC.

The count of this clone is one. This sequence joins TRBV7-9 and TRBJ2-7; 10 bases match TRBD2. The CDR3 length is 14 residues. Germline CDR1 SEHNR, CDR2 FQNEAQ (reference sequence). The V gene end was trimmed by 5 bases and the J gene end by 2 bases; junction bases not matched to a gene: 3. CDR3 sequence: CASSTSGNPYEQYF. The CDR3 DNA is TGTGCCAGCAGCACTAGCGGGAACCCCTACGAGCAGTACTTC.

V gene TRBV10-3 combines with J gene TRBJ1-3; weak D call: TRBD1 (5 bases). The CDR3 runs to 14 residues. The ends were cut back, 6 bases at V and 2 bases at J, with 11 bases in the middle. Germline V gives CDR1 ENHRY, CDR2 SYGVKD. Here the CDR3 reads CAIRPGGTGNTIYF. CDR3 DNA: TGTGCCATCAGACCGGGGGGAACTGGAAACACCATATATTTT.

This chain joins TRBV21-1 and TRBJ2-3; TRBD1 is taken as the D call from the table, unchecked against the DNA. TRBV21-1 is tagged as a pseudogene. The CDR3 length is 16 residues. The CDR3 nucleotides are TGTGCCAGCAGCAAATGGGGACAGGGAGAAACAGATACGCAGTATTTT. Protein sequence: CASSKWGQGETDTQYF.

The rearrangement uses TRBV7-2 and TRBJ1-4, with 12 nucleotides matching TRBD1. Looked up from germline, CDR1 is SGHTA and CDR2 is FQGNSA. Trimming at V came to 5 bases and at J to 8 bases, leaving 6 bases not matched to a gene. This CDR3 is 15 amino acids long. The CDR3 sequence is CASSPSGTGGEKLFF. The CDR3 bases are TGTGCCAGCAGCCCATCCGGGACAGGGGGCGAAAAACTGTTTTTT.

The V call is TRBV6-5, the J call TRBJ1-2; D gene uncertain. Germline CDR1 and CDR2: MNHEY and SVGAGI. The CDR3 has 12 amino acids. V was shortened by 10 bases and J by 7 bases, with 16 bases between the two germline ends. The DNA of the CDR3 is TGTGCCATCGCTGACCCTTGGGGTGGCTACACCTTC. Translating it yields CAIADPWGGYTF.

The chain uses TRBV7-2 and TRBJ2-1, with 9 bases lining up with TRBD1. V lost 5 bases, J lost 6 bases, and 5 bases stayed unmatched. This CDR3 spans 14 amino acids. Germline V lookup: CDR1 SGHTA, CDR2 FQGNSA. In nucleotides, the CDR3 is TGTGCCAGCAGCCGGGACAGGGTCCTCAATGAGCAGTTCTTC. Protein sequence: CASSRDRVLNEQFF.

The CDR3 loop reads CASSSRWGQAAGELFF. CDR3 coding DNA: TGTGCCAGCAGCTCCCGTTGGGGACAGGCTGCCGGGGAGCTGTTTTTT. This chain joins TRBV5-6 and TRBJ2-2; 8 bases match TRBD1. Germline V gives CDR1 SGHDT, CDR2 YYEEEE. This CDR3 has 16 residues. With V trimmed by 3 bases and J by 6 bases, 10 bases remained unmatched.

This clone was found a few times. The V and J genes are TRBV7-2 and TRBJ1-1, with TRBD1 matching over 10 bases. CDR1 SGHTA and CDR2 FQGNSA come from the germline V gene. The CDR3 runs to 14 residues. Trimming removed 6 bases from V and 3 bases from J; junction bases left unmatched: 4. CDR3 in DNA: TGTGCCAGCAGACACGGACAGGGGGACACTGAAGCTTTCTTT. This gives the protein CASRHGQGDTEAFF.

CDR3 bases: TGTGCCAGCAGCTCAAGACTACCCAGACGGGCCGGGGAGCTGTTTTTT. Translated: CASSSRLPRRAGELFF. The chain employs TRBV5-8 and TRBJ2-2; tentatively, D is TRBD2 (5 bases). This CDR3 has 16 amino acids. Germline V gene sequence: CDR1 SGHTS, CDR2 YDEGEE. Trimming took 3 bases from V and 6 from J, leaving 18 bases between them.

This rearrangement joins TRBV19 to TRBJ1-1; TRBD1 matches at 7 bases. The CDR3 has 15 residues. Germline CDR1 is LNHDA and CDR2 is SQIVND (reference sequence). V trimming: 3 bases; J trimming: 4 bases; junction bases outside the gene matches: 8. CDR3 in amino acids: CASSIVGQVTTEAFF. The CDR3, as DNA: TGTGCCAGTAGTATTGTAGGACAGGTGACCACTGAAGCTTTCTTT.

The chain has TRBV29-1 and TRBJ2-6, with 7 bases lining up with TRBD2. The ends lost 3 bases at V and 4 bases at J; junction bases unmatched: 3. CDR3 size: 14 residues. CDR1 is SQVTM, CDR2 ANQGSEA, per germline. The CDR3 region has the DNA TGCAGCGTTGACCTAGCGGCGGGGGCCAACGTCCTGACTTTC. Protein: CSVDLAAGANVLTF.

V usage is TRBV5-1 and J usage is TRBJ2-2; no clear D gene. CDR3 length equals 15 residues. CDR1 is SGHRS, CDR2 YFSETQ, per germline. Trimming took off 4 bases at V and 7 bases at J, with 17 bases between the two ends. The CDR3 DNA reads TGCGCCAGCAGCCGGGCCTGGGCTGGGGACGGGGAGCTGTTTTTT. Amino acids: CASSRAWAGDGELFF. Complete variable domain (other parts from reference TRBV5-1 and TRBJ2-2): KAGVTQTPRYLIKTRGQQVTLSCSPISGHRSVSWYQQTPGQGLQFLFEYFSETQRNKGNFPGRFSGRQFSNSRSEMNVSTLELGDSALYLCASSRAWAGDGELFFGEGSRLTVL.